The 16 T cell receptor beta chains presented below share a single source sample, sequenced in a study of shared clonotypes between healthy human individuals. Generated by immunoSEQ multiplex PCR, the TCRdb table keeps only in-frame clones and is missing some. This sample has 600,000 or so clones; approximately 95% occur once, and the top ten carry 0.11%. CD45RO-negative CD8 cells positively selected for CCR7 made up the naive population, which excluded terminally differentiated effector memory CD45RA+ cells. Sequenced input: naive CD8+ T cells sorted from blood. The receptors stem from a woman in her thirties in good health.

This clone has only one observation. V is TRBV13 and J is TRBJ1-2; D is unclear. The germline V gene encodes CDR1 PRHDT and CDR2 FYEKMQ (reference sequence). Trimming took 6 bases from V and 1 from J, leaving 12 bases between them. The CDR3 sequence is 14 residues long. Here the CDR3 reads CASSVGRSNYGYTF. The CDR3, as DNA: TGTGCCAGCAGTGTGGGCAGGAGTAACTATGGCTACACCTTC.

V and J are TRBV28 and TRBJ2-5; 10 bases match TRBD1. The CDR3 runs to 15 residues. V lost 6 bases and J lost 4; bases outside the gene matches: 8. The germline V gene has CDR1 MDHEN and CDR2 SYDVKM. As DNA, the CDR3 is TGTGCCAGCAGCACCGACCGGGACAGGGGAGAGACCCAGTACTTC. Translating gives CASSTDRDRGETQYF.

The CDR3 sequence is CATSRHPRGPGELFF. CDR3 bases: TGTGCCACCAGCAGACACCCCAGGGGACCGGGGGAGCTGTTTTTT. This chain connects TRBV15 to TRBJ2-2, with a tentative D call TRBD1 (6 bases). CDR1 LNHNV and CDR2 YYDKDF come from the germline V gene (reference sequence). This CDR3 is 15 amino acids long. V lost 2 bases to trimming and J lost 8 bases, with 15 bases between them.

This clone was detected only a few times. This chain connects TRBV27 to TRBJ1-5, with TRBD1 matching 9 bases. CDR1 and CDR2 (germline): MNHEY, SMNVEV (reference sequence). There are 13 residues in the CDR3. V shed 7 bases and J 4 bases; nucleotides not matched to a gene: 2. CDR3 residues: CASMGQGNQPQHF. DNA of the CDR3: TGTGCCAGCATGGGACAGGGTAATCAGCCCCAGCATTTT.

The gene calls are TRBV27 and TRBJ1-1, with 9 bases identical to TRBD1. This CDR3 is 12 amino acids long. Germline lookup yields CDR1 MNHEY and CDR2 SMNVEV (reference sequence). Germline trimming cut 5 bases from V and 6 bases from J; bases unmatched to any gene: 1. The CDR3 protein is CASSRQGAEAFF. Written as DNA, the CDR3 is TGTGCCAGCAGTCGACAGGGGGCTGAAGCTTTCTTT.

This chain links TRBV6-1 with TRBJ1-2; 8 nucleotides agree with TRBD1. V shed 6 bases and J 3 bases; nucleotides not matched to a gene: 9. Germline assignment: CDR1 MNHNS and CDR2 SASEGT. This CDR3 contains 15 residues. As DNA, the CDR3 is TGTGCCAGCAGATATCAGGGACAGGCTTACTATGGCTACACCTTC. Protein product: CASRYQGQAYYGYTF.

The rearrangement joins TRBV13 to TRBJ2-3; 9 nucleotides align to TRBD2. The CDR3 is 19 residues long. J was trimmed by 6 bases and V by 2 bases; bases with no gene match: 18. The germline V gene encodes CDR1 PRHDT and CDR2 FYEKMQ (reference sequence). CDR3 in DNA: TGTGCCAGCAGCTTATTGGGGACTAGCTTTAGCCGCCCGTCGGATACGCAGTATTTT. As protein: CASSLLGTSFSRPSDTQYF.

The rearrangement links TRBV9 to TRBJ2-6; 8 positions match TRBD1. V lost 5 bases and J lost 0; bases outside the gene matches: 13. The CDR3 is 19 amino acids. CDR1 SGDLS and CDR2 YYNGEE come from the germline V gene. The CDR3 loop reads CASSIRPGQDHSGANVLTF. The CDR3, as DNA: TGTGCCAGCAGTATCAGACCGGGACAGGACCACTCTGGGGCCAACGTCCTGACTTTC. Based on the CDR3 plus reference TRBV9 and TRBJ2-6, the full variable domain is DSGVTQTPKHLITATGQRVTLRCSPRSGDLSVYWYQQSLDQGLQFLIQYYNGEERAKGNILERFSAQQFPDLHSELNLSSLELGDSALYFCASSIRPGQDHSGANVLTFGAGSRLTVL.

V is TRBV19 and J is TRBJ1-4; 9 nucleotides agree with TRBD1. CDR1 LNHDA and CDR2 SQIVND come from the germline V gene (reference sequence). The V gene end was trimmed by 5 bases and the J gene end by 4 bases; junction bases not matched to a gene: 11. This CDR3 comprises 17 residues. The CDR3 DNA reads TGTGCCAGTAGTCCCCCGGGACAGGGATCGGATAATGAAAAACTGTTTTTT. Translating gives CASSPPGQGSDNEKLFF.

The V call is TRBV27, the J call TRBJ2-2; 11 nucleotides agree with TRBD2. The length of the CDR3 is 17 residues. Looked up from germline, CDR1 is MNHEY and CDR2 is SMNVEV (reference sequence). V dropped 6 bases and J dropped 4; count of bases not matched to a gene: 10. The CDR3 DNA reads as TGTGCCAGCAGCTTACTAGCGGGAGCTGTTGGCACCGGGGAGCTGTTTTTT. It translates to CASSLLAGAVGTGELFF.

The chain carries TRBV7-9 and TRBJ2-2; no definite D call. V lost 10 bases and J lost 6, with 15 bases in between. CDR1 SEHNR and CDR2 FQNEAQ come from the germline V gene (reference sequence). The CDR3 contains 13 residues. CDR3 sequence reads: CATPPVLSGELFF. In DNA form, the CDR3 reads TGTGCCACCCCCCCGGTCTTGTCCGGGGAGCTGTTTTTT.

V usage is TRBV4-1 and J usage is TRBJ2-1; a possible D gene is TRBD2 (6 bases). From germline, CDR1 is MGHRA and CDR2 YSYEKL. With 4 bases removed from V and 7 bases from J, the gap between germline ends came to 20 bases. The CDR3 contains 16 residues. The DNA of the CDR3 is TGCGCCAGCAGCCGACATGTGCGGGATCCCGTGAATGAGCAGTTCTTC. Its translation: CASSRHVRDPVNEQFF.

The chain recombines TRBV27 with TRBJ1-5, with TRBD1 as a possible D gene (5 bases). The germline CDR1 and CDR2 sequences are MNHEY and SMNVEV (reference sequence). V was pared by 2 bases and J by 2 bases, with 7 bases between. CDR3 length equals 14 residues. The CDR3 is CASSLRGRNQPQHF. CDR3 nucleotides: TGTGCCAGCAGTTTAAGGGGTCGCAATCAGCCCCAGCATTTT.

The rearrangement joins TRBV2 to TRBJ2-6; TRBD2 might be the D (6 bases). Trimming took 5 bases from V and 0 from J, leaving 17 bases between them. This CDR3 is 18 amino acids long. Germline CDR1 reads SNHLY; CDR2 reads FYNNEI. The CDR3 bases are TGTGCCAGCAGTTCCGGGACTCCCCTCATCTCTGGGGCCAACGTCCTGACTTTC. It codes for CASSSGTPLISGANVLTF.

The V and J genes are TRBV6-6 and TRBJ2-1; 10 bases match TRBD1. V lost 1 base and J lost 10; bases outside the gene matches: 10. CDR1 and CDR2 (germline): MNHNY, SVGAGI (reference sequence). The CDR3 consists of 16 residues. The CDR3 protein is CASSYLDRGVEGEQFF. In nucleotides, the CDR3 is TGTGCCAGCAGTTACTTGGACAGGGGGGTTGAGGGGGAGCAGTTCTTC.

The chain links TRBV30 to TRBJ1-2, with D hard to call. Germline V gene data show CDR1 as GTSNPN and CDR2 as SVGIG (reference sequence). CDR3 length: 11 amino acids. Trimming stripped 4 bases from V and 4 bases from J, with 7 bases between. The CDR3 region has the DNA TGTGCCTGGATTTCTGTCTATGGCTACACCTTC. Its translation is CAWISVYGYTF. The complete variable domain, with remaining parts taken from reference TRBV30 and TRBJ1-2, reads SQTIHQWPATLVQPVGSPLSLECTVEGTSNPNLYWYRQAAGRGLQLLFYSVGIGQISSEVPQNLSASRPQDRQFILSSKKLLLSDSGFYLCAWISVYGYTFGSGTRLTVV.